This paragraph reports one T cell receptor (beta chain). As yet, its antigen is unknown. Mismatch with germline at one junction end may stem from a read error. The data derive from a study of cytomegalovirus exposure and HLA in healthy donors. Overall study findings and caveats: For most TCR sequences rarity was the rule, although some public TCRs occurred in many donors. Common viral pathogens (according to a later analysis) appeared linked to several of the most significant clusters.

PCR amplification relied on 60 Vbeta primers (plus 13 Jbeta primers). TCRdb's copy holds only in-frame clones and misses some; the assay was immunoSEQ multiplex PCR. This sample yields approximately 290,000 clones, of which under 90% are seen a single time; roughly 0.31% belongs to the top ten. Healthy bone marrow donors made up the donors. The CDR3 runs to 14 residues. CDR1 is GTSNPN, CDR2 SVGIG, per germline (reference sequence). The sample consisted of PBMCs. This sequence originates from a girl aged 2-10 years in good health and CMV-seronegative. The rearrangement uses TRBV30 and TRBJ1-1, with TRBD1 matching over 8 bases. CDR3 region: CAGRQGLGPRKSFF. The CDR3 bases are TGTGCCGGGAGACAGGGGCTGGGCCCCCGGAAATCTTTCTTT.